Sequencing of this T cell receptor beta chain was carried out in a study of blood T cell repertoires in COVID-19. Study background: Samples of COVID-19 (acute and convalescent) were obtained from the United States, Italy and Spain. The cDNA or gDNA used as material had been derived from T cells, B-cell-depleted T cells, or PBMCs.

CDR3 size: 13 residues. Trimming removed 3 bases from V and 10 bases from J; junction bases left unmatched: 8. Germline V lookup: CDR1 LGHDT, CDR2 YNNKEL (reference sequence). Original analysis: Amplifying reference gene primers gave estimates of nucleated cell counts. The data were produced by immunoSEQ multiplex PCR, yet TCRdb's version contains in-frame clones alone and is incomplete. The V and J calls and clone size are taken from that table; D and trimming were inferred from the DNA. The data contain about 120,000 clones, approximately 87% of them singletons. The source of this sequence is a woman between 45 and 60 years old with acute or convalescent COVID-19. The gene calls are TRBV3-1 (or the pseudogene TRBV3-2) and TRBJ1-1; 7 positions match TRBD1. Material: peripheral blood. The CDR3 region has the DNA TGTGCCAGCAGCCAGAAAGGACAGGTCGGAGCTTTCTTT. Protein sequence: CASSQKGQVGAFF.